This entry lists 12 T cell receptor beta chains sequenced from one sample in a study of shared clonotypes between healthy human individuals. The data were produced by immunoSEQ multiplex PCR, yet TCRdb's version contains in-frame clones alone and is incomplete. The sample lists 2 million to 3 million clones; over 85% were seen once. The specimen sequenced was naive CD4+ T cells from PBMCs. Subset indicated: CD45RA+ positively selected. These receptors were taken from a man younger than 30 in good health. Some clones in this sample may be carry-over from other donors' samples.

The chain carries TRBV9 and TRBJ2-3; D ambiguous. In germline, CDR1 is SGDLS, CDR2 YYNGEE. The CDR3 loop spans 16 amino acids. The V end was cut by 0 bases, the J end by 2 bases, with 13 bases between. The CDR3 nucleotides are TGTGCCAGCAGCGTAGGGGTCGGGCCGATCACAGATACGCAGTATTTT. It encodes CASSVGVGPITDTQYF.

The chain employs TRBV4-3 and TRBJ2-6; D not resolved. The CDR3 covers 17 residues. The V gene's germline CDR1 is LGHNA and CDR2 YSLEER. Trimming took 0 bases from V and 4 from J, leaving 13 bases between them. CDR3 loop: CASSQEQSASGANVLTF. The CDR3 nucleotides are TGCGCCAGCAGCCAAGAGCAGTCTGCTTCCGGGGCCAACGTCCTGACTTTC.

V usage is TRBV14 and J usage is TRBJ2-5; TRBD2 matches 7 bases. Trimming cost V 6 bases and J 3 bases; bases outside gene matches: 4. This CDR3 is 13 amino acids long. CDR1 is SGHDN and CDR2 is FVKESK in the germline V gene. This CDR3 is CASRYGLEETQYF. The DNA for the CDR3 is TGTGCCAGCAGATACGGACTAGAAGAGACCCAGTACTTC.

The chain recombines TRBV19 with TRBJ1-1; no reliable D call. Germline CDR1 is LNHDA and CDR2 is SQIVND (reference sequence). V lost 6 bases, J lost 0 bases, and 20 bases lay in between. The CDR3 length is 17 residues. The CDR3 loop is CASRNNRGRIMNTEAFF. The CDR3 DNA is TGTGCCAGTAGAAATAACCGAGGTCGGATTATGAACACTGAAGCTTTCTTT. The full variable domain, in which reference TRBV19 and TRBJ1-1 provide the parts outside the CDR3, is DGGITQSPKYLFRKEGQNVTLSCEQNLNHDAMYWYRQDPGQGLRLIYYSQIVNDFQKGDIAEGYSVSREKKESFPLTVTSAQKNPTAFYLCASRNNRGRIMNTEAFFGQGTRLTVV.

The chain combines TRBV29-1 with TRBJ1-5; TRBD1 might be the D (5 bases). The V gene's germline CDR1 is SQVTM and CDR2 ANQGSEA. Trimming stripped 4 bases from V and 4 bases from J, with 14 bases between. The CDR3 runs to 14 residues. The CDR3 DNA follows: TGCAGCGTTGTTGACACCGGGACTAATCAGCCCCAGCATTTT. Translated, it gives CSVVDTGTNQPQHF.

V gene TRBV28 combines with J gene TRBJ2-3, with TRBD1 matching over 11 bases. The V gene end was trimmed by 11 bases and the J gene end by 5 bases; junction bases not matched to a gene: 6. Germline V gives CDR1 MDHEN, CDR2 SYDVKM. This CDR3 is 13 amino acids long. The CDR3 here is CAAGQGAGDTQYF. The CDR3 region has the DNA TGTGCCGCCGGACAGGGGGCGGGAGATACGCAGTATTTT. The full variable domain, its missing parts supplied by reference TRBV28 and TRBJ2-3, is DVKVTQSSRYLVKRTGEKVFLECVQDMDHENMFWYRQDPGLGLRLIYFSYDVKMKEKGDIPEGYSVSREKKERFSLILESASTNQTSMYLCAAGQGAGDTQYFGPGTRLTVL.

The chain recombines TRBV5-1 with TRBJ2-3; TRBD2 matches 9 bases. Germline V gene lookup returns CDR1 SGHRS and CDR2 YFSETQ. V gave up 2 bases and J gave up 7 bases; unmatched junction bases: 17. There are 18 residues in the CDR3. The CDR3 spells CASSLVPLTSGPTNTQYF. As DNA, the CDR3 is TGCGCCAGCAGCTTAGTGCCCCTGACTAGCGGCCCCACTAATACGCAGTATTTT.

V is TRBV30 and J is TRBJ2-7; the D gene could be TRBD1 or TRBD2 (5 bases each). Germline V gene sequence: CDR1 GTSNPN, CDR2 SVGIG (reference sequence). The CDR3 contains 14 residues. V shed 3 bases and J shed 5 bases, with 17 bases lying between them. Here the CDR3 DNA reads TGTGCCTGGAGCCTACGGGGCGCGGGTCACGAGCAGTACTTC. Protein sequence: CAWSLRGAGHEQYF.

The chain recombines TRBV7-3 with TRBJ1-1; 7 nucleotides match TRBD1. With V trimmed by 4 bases and J by 6 bases, 11 bases remained unmatched. The CDR3 loop spans 15 amino acids. The germline CDR1 and CDR2 sequences are SGHTA and FQGTGA. The CDR3 sequence is CASSSTGQPVAEAFF. CDR3 nucleotide sequence: TGTGCCAGCAGCTCGACGGGACAGCCGGTCGCTGAAGCTTTCTTT.

Of note for this clone: The same CDR3 can be traced to other DNA sequences in this sample. The J gene is TRBJ2-7, the V gene TRBV4-3, with D perhaps being TRBD1 or TRBD2 (6 bases each). CDR3 length: 13 residues. Germline V gene lookup returns CDR1 LGHNA and CDR2 YSLEER. The V end was cut by 0 bases, the J end by 7 bases, with 10 bases between. The CDR3 bases are TGCGCCAGCAGCCAAGAAGGAGGGGGGGAGCAGTACTTC. This translates into CASSQEGGGEQYF.

The chain uses TRBV7-2 and TRBJ2-1; 10 bases line up with TRBD2. CDR3 length: 17 residues. V was clipped by 4 bases and J by 1 base; unmatched bases: 7. The germline CDR1 and CDR2 sequences are SGHTA and FQGNSA. The DNA of the CDR3 is TGTGCCAGCAGCTCCAGATCACTAGCGGGATCCTACAATGAGCAGTTCTTC. It specifies CASSSRSLAGSYNEQFF.

This chain connects TRBV19 to TRBJ1-2; tentatively, D is TRBD1 (6 bases). This CDR3 comprises 13 residues. The germline gives CDR1 LNHDA, CDR2 SQIVND (reference sequence). V dropped 8 bases and J dropped 8 bases, with 18 bases sitting between them. In DNA, the CDR3 is TGTGCCAGTTGCGGGACAAGCGAACTGGGCTACACCTTC. This translates into CASCGTSELGYTF.